The 32 T cell receptor beta chains below all came from one sample that was sequenced in a study of cytomegalovirus exposure and HLA in healthy donors. Vbeta (60) and Jbeta (13) primers were used in the PCR. Data came from immunoSEQ multiplex PCR; TCRdb stores just in-frame clones and leaves some out. The profile shows 100,000 to 150,000 clones, about 15% of them singletons. The sequencing input was PBMCs. These receptors all come from a female donor in good health and CMV-seropositive.

The chain has TRBV6-5 and TRBJ2-7; TRBD2 aligns across 8 bases. Trimming removed 0 bases from V and 3 bases from J; junction bases left unmatched: 4. The CDR3 totals 15 residues. Germline assignment: CDR1 MNHEY and CDR2 SVGAGI. The CDR3 reads CASSYSEREFYEQYF. CDR3 DNA sequence: TGTGCCAGCAGTTACTCCGAGCGGGAGTTCTACGAGCAGTACTTC.

CDR3 amino acids: CASSLYRGGEKLFF. In DNA form, the CDR3 reads TGTGCCAGCAGTTTATACAGGGGCGGTGAAAAACTGTTTTTT. The chain combines TRBV28 with TRBJ1-4, with 7 bases that match TRBD1. Looked up from germline, CDR1 is MDHEN and CDR2 is SYDVKM. V shed 1 base, J shed 7 bases, and the junction held 3 bases outside the gene matches. The CDR3 has 14 amino acids. The full variable domain, with the rest looked up from reference TRBV28 and TRBJ1-4, is DVKVTQSSRYLVKRTGEKVFLECVQDMDHENMFWYRQDPGLGLRLIYFSYDVKMKEKGDIPEGYSVSREKKERFSLILESASTNQTSMYLCASSLYRGGEKLFFGSGTQLSVL.

CDR3 residues: CASSLEGGADTQYF. The CDR3 bases are TGCGCCAGCAGCTTGGAAGGGGGCGCAGATACGCAGTATTTT. This chain connects TRBV5-1 to TRBJ2-3; 7 bases align to TRBD1. The CDR3 totals 14 residues. CDR1 and CDR2 from the germline V gene are SGHRS and YFSETQ. V was pared by 0 bases and J by 4 bases, with 2 bases of the junction left unmatched.

In DNA, the CDR3 is TGTGCCAGTAGTATCTGGAGACTACGGGACAATGAGCAGTTCTTC. Amino acid sequence: CASSIWRLRDNEQFF. V usage is TRBV19 and J usage is TRBJ2-1, with D tentatively TRBD2 (5 bases). Germline-derived CDR1 and CDR2 are LNHDA and SQIVND (reference sequence). Trimming pared 3 bases from V and 5 bases from J, leaving 14 bases between. The CDR3 extends over 15 amino acids. Variable domain in full (rest from reference TRBV19 and TRBJ2-1): DGGITQSPKYLFRKEGQNVTLSCEQNLNHDAMYWYRQDPGQGLRLIYYSQIVNDFQKGDIAEGYSVSREKKESFPLTVTSAQKNPTAFYLCASSIWRLRDNEQFFGPGTRLTVL.

The V gene is TRBV7-2, the J gene TRBJ2-4, with D possibly being TRBD1 (6 bases). Germline CDR1 reads SGHTA; CDR2 reads FQGNSA. This CDR3 spans 13 amino acids. Trimming took off 0 bases at V and 11 bases at J, with 11 bases between the two ends. CDR3 nucleotide sequence: TGTGCCAGCAGCTTAGCGGGGGCAGGGTTTCAGTACTTC. Translating gives CASSLAGAGFQYF.

V and J are TRBV7-3 and TRBJ1-2, with 9 bases aligning to TRBD1. The CDR3 is 16 amino acids. V lost 5 bases to trimming and J lost 4 bases; unmatched junction nucleotides: 11. Germline values: CDR1 SGHTA, CDR2 FQGTGA. In DNA, the CDR3 is TGTGCCAGCAGCCCCCGTGGTGGACAGGGGCCCTATGGCTACACCTTC. This encodes CASSPRGGQGPYGYTF.

This clone turned up a few times. The gene calls are TRBV7-9 and TRBJ2-1; 7 bases match TRBD1. The CDR3 contains 15 residues. Germline V lookup: CDR1 SEHNR, CDR2 FQNEAQ (reference sequence). V was clipped by 2 bases and J by 9 bases; unmatched bases: 10. CDR3 amino acids: CASSLTGAARGEQFF. DNA for the CDR3: TGTGCCAGCAGCTTAACAGGGGCAGCACGGGGTGAGCAGTTCTTC.

A few counts support this clone. The CDR3 sequence is CASSTQGLHGYTF. DNA for the CDR3: TGTGCCAGTAGTACCCAGGGACTGCATGGCTACACCTTC. The chain couples TRBV19 to TRBJ1-2; tentatively, D is TRBD1 (5 bases). CDR1 and CDR2 from the germline V gene are LNHDA and SQIVND (reference sequence). V was trimmed by 4 bases and J by 6 bases, leaving 12 bases between them. The CDR3 is 13 amino acids.

This clone was observed a handful of times. The chain has TRBV2 and TRBJ1-6; D uncertain. Trimming cost V 8 bases and J 7 bases, with 15 bases left between them. The CDR3 is 14 amino acids. Per germline, CDR1 SNHLY and CDR2 FYNNEI. The CDR3 region has the DNA TGTGCCAGCGGAGAAACGACTATAAATTCACCCCTCCACTTT. Its translation: CASGETTINSPLHF. The entire variable domain, with the rest obtained from reference TRBV2 and TRBJ1-6, is as follows: EPEVTQTPSHQVTQMGQEVILRCVPISNHLYFYWYRQILGQKVEFLVSFYNNEISEKSEIFDDQFSVERPDGSNFTLKIRSTKLEDSAMYFCASGETTINSPLHFGNGTRLTVT.

This chain uses TRBV6-5 with TRBJ2-7; maybe TRBD1 (5 bases). The CDR3 is made up of 16 amino acids. Trimming cost V 0 bases and J 0 bases, with 12 bases left between them. Germline V gene data show CDR1 as MNHEY and CDR2 as SVGAGI. The CDR3 sequence is CASSYSARVYSYEQYF. CDR3 in DNA: TGTGCCAGCAGTTACTCCGCCAGGGTTTACTCCTACGAGCAGTACTTC.

The rearrangement uses TRBV9 and TRBJ2-2, with 9 bases identical to TRBD2. This CDR3 is built from 19 residues. Germline lookup yields CDR1 SGDLS and CDR2 YYNGEE. V was pared by 0 bases and J by 2 bases, with 11 bases of the junction left unmatched. DNA of the CDR3: TGTGCCAGCAGCGTAGCCCACGCCCTAGCGGGACGCAACACCGGGGAGCTGTTTTTT. Its translation: CASSVAHALAGRNTGELFF.

The chain recombines TRBV5-1 with TRBJ1-4; maybe TRBD1 (6 bases). The CDR3 consists of 16 residues. Germline assignment: CDR1 SGHRS and CDR2 YFSETQ. Trimming cost V 1 base and J 8 bases, with 18 bases left between them. The CDR3 nucleotides are TGCGCCAGCAGCTTGTCCCCGGGACAAAGTAGCGAAAAACTGTTTTTT. Its protein is CASSLSPGQSSEKLFF.

This clone occurred a few times. The chain uses TRBV30 and TRBJ1-1; D not resolved. Germline assignment: CDR1 GTSNPN and CDR2 SVGIG (reference sequence). This CDR3 has 17 residues. Between the trimmed V and J ends, which lost 0 bases and 1 base, there was a span of 18 bases. CDR3 loop: CAWSVGVARGWNTEAFF. The CDR3 DNA follows: TGTGCCTGGAGTGTGGGCGTAGCGAGAGGGTGGAACACTGAAGCTTTCTTT. Looking up the rest from reference TRBV30 and TRBJ1-1 gives the full variable domain: SQTIHQWPATLVQPVGSPLSLECTVEGTSNPNLYWYRQAAGRGLQLLFYSVGIGQISSEVPQNLSASRPQDRQFILSSKKLLLSDSGFYLCAWSVGVARGWNTEAFFGQGTRLTVV.

This rearrangement joins TRBV6-6 to TRBJ2-1; the match to TRBD2 covers 14 bases. The trim removed 9 bases at V and 7 bases at J, leaving 8 bases unmatched. The CDR3 sequence is 15 residues long. Germline V lookup: CDR1 MNHNY, CDR2 SVGAGI (reference sequence). The CDR3 bases are TGTGCCAGTGGGACTAGCGGGAGTAGGGGGAATGAGCAGTTCTTC. Translating it yields CASGTSGSRGNEQFF.

V gene TRBV5-4 combines with J gene TRBJ1-2, with 7 bases matching TRBD1. The CDR3 is 16 amino acids. From germline, CDR1 is SGHNT and CDR2 YYREEE (reference sequence). Trimming took 2 bases from V and 5 from J; bases not matched to a gene: 12. In nucleotides, the CDR3 is TGTGCCAGCAGCTTAGTTGGTCTGGAACAGGGGTATGGCTACACCTTC. It translates to CASSLVGLEQGYGYTF.

Only a few counts were recorded for this clone. The genes are TRBV5-4 and TRBJ2-7, with 7 bases fitting TRBD1. The CDR3 extends over 15 amino acids. Germline-derived CDR1 and CDR2 are SGHNT and YYREEE (reference sequence). The trim removed 4 bases at V and 0 bases at J, leaving 7 bases unmatched. In nucleotides, the CDR3 is TGTGCCAGCAGCCCCCGGGACAGCCACTCCTACGAGCAGTACTTC. As protein: CASSPRDSHSYEQYF.

V usage is TRBV5-1 and J usage is TRBJ2-7; 9 bases map to TRBD1. J was trimmed by 7 bases and V by 4 bases; bases with no gene match: 9. The CDR3 length is 14 residues. Germline assignment: CDR1 SGHRS and CDR2 YFSETQ. CDR3 nucleotide sequence: TGCGCCAGCAGCCCGATGGACAGGGGACCTGAGCAGTACTTC. Its translation: CASSPMDRGPEQYF.

The chain recombines TRBV9 with TRBJ1-2, with a tentative D call TRBD1 (6 bases). Looked up from germline, CDR1 is SGDLS and CDR2 is YYNGEE. The length of the CDR3 is 12 residues. V lost 3 bases to trimming and J lost 4 bases, with 7 bases between them. Here the CDR3 reads CASSAQGYGYTF. CDR3 in DNA: TGTGCCAGCAGCGCACAGGGCTATGGCTACACCTTC.

The chain combines TRBV4-3 with TRBJ1-2; D may be TRBD1 (5 bases). The CDR3 is 17 residues long. CDR1 LGHNA and CDR2 YSLEER come from the germline V gene. V lost 3 bases to trimming and J lost 3 bases, with 20 bases between them. The CDR3 coding sequence is TGCGCCAGCAGCCAGCAGGCGGAGCAGGGCTACGACTATGGCTACACCTTC. It yields the protein CASSQQAEQGYDYGYTF.

The chain has TRBV7-9 and TRBJ1-5, with unresolved D. Between the trimmed V and J ends, which lost 0 bases and 9 bases, there was a span of 21 bases. The CDR3 spans 17 residues. In germline, CDR1 is SEHNR, CDR2 FQNEAQ (reference sequence). The DNA for the CDR3 is TGTGCCAGCAGCTTAGCTGGATCACCGGGGTCCCCTCCGCCCCAGCATTTT. Encoded protein: CASSLAGSPGSPPPQHF.

The chain employs TRBV29-1 and TRBJ2-3; D may be TRBD1 (6 bases). The CDR3 has 14 residues. Germline V gives CDR1 SQVTM, CDR2 ANQGSEA. Trimming took off 4 bases at V and 4 bases at J, with 15 bases between the two ends. In DNA form, the CDR3 reads TGCAGCGTTGGGGCAGGGGTGCTCTCAGATACGCAGTATTTT. Amino acid sequence: CSVGAGVLSDTQYF.

This clone appeared once. This rearrangement joins TRBV13 to TRBJ2-7; 8 bases map to TRBD2. The CDR3 extends over 14 amino acids. V trimming: 6 bases; J trimming: 6 bases; junction bases outside the gene matches: 10. Per the germline V gene, CDR1 is PRHDT and CDR2 is FYEKMQ (reference sequence). The CDR3 reads CASRRSGKRLEQYF. CDR3 DNA sequence: TGTGCCAGCAGACGTAGCGGGAAGCGTCTCGAGCAGTACTTC.

The rearrangement joins TRBV29-1 to TRBJ2-7, with 7 nucleotides matching TRBD1. The CDR3 loop spans 12 amino acids. CDR1 SQVTM and CDR2 ANQGSEA come from the germline V gene. The V segment lost 3 bases and the J segment 3 bases; nucleotides outside the gene matches: 2. In DNA, the CDR3 is TGCAGCGTTGAGGGGGACAGCTACGAGCAGTACTTC. Translated, it gives CSVEGDSYEQYF.

This clone showed up just a few times. V and J are TRBV28 and TRBJ2-4; 9 bases agree with TRBD1. Germline-derived CDR1 and CDR2 are MDHEN and SYDVKM. The V and J ends lost 2 bases and 8 bases, in that order; junction bases with no gene match: 4. The CDR3 consists of 14 residues. The CDR3 sequence: CASSLGGQGYIQYF. CDR3 DNA sequence: TGTGCCAGCAGTTTAGGCGGACAGGGGTACATTCAGTACTTC.

This clone occurred a few times. CDR3 sequence reads: CASSQRDRPNTGELFF. CDR3 nucleotides: TGCGCCAGCAGCCAGAGGGACAGACCGAACACCGGGGAGCTGTTTTTT. The rearrangement uses TRBV4-3 and TRBJ2-2, with TRBD1 matching over 7 bases. The CDR3 is made up of 16 amino acids. V dropped 3 bases and J dropped 0; count of bases not matched to a gene: 4. Germline V CDR1 and CDR2: LGHNA, YSLEER.

The chain combines TRBV6-1 with TRBJ1-1, with D hard to call. This CDR3 comprises 12 residues. From germline, CDR1 is MNHNS and CDR2 SASEGT. V lost 7 bases, J lost 0 bases, and 6 bases lay in between. The chain's CDR3 is CASNQLNTEAFF. CDR3 in DNA: TGTGCCAGCAATCAGTTGAACACTGAAGCTTTCTTT.

This clone was picked up a small number of times. This chain joins TRBV30 and TRBJ2-1; 12 nucleotides align to TRBD2. V was pared by 0 bases and J by 9 bases, with 6 bases of the junction left unmatched. Germline loops: CDR1 GTSNPN, CDR2 SVGIG (reference sequence). This CDR3 is 15 amino acids long. Here the CDR3 DNA reads TGTGCCTGGAGTGTACTTGGACTAGCGGGATCTGAGCAGTTCTTC. Amino acids: CAWSVLGLAGSEQFF.

This clone appeared a few times. CDR3 nucleotides: TGCGCCAGCAGCTCGACTAGCGGCACAGATACGCAGTATTTT. The encoded protein is CASSSTSGTDTQYF. This sequence joins TRBV5-1 and TRBJ2-3; 8 positions agree with TRBD2. There are 14 residues in the CDR3. Germline V gene data show CDR1 as SGHRS and CDR2 as YFSETQ. V trimming: 3 bases; J trimming: 1 base; junction bases outside the gene matches: 1. Using reference TRBV5-1 and TRBJ2-3 for the parts outside the CDR3, the full variable domain is KAGVTQTPRYLIKTRGQQVTLSCSPISGHRSVSWYQQTPGQGLQFLFEYFSETQRNKGNFPGRFSGRQFSNSRSEMNVSTLELGDSALYLCASSSTSGTDTQYFGPGTRLTVL.

The DNA of the CDR3 is TGTGCCAGCAGGGAGACTAGCGCCGGAGGGGCCCAGTACTTC. It yields the protein CASRETSAGGAQYF. The genes are TRBV28 and TRBJ2-5; 8 bases fit TRBD2. The CDR3 runs to 14 residues. Trimming at V came to 6 bases and at J to 9 bases, leaving 12 bases not matched to a gene. Per germline, CDR1 MDHEN and CDR2 SYDVKM.

This clone was counted only a few times. The chain combines TRBV5-1 with TRBJ2-7; D gene unclear. The CDR3 covers 13 residues. V dropped 2 bases and J dropped 0 bases, with 6 bases sitting between them. Germline assignment: CDR1 SGHRS and CDR2 YFSETQ. The CDR3 coding sequence is TGCGCCAGCAGCTTTGCTAGCTCCTACGAGCAGTACTTC. Its protein product is CASSFASSYEQYF.

This clone came up a few times. This chain joins TRBV19 and TRBJ2-5; 8 nucleotides align to TRBD1. V shed 5 bases, J shed 2 bases, and the junction held 7 bases outside the gene matches. This CDR3 comprises 15 residues. Germline values: CDR1 LNHDA, CDR2 SQIVND (reference sequence). The CDR3 sequence: CASSPPTGVQETQYF. CDR3 nucleotide sequence: TGTGCCAGTAGTCCCCCGACAGGGGTACAAGAGACCCAGTACTTC.

There are a few counts of this clone. This chain uses TRBV5-1 with TRBJ2-3; no clear D. The CDR3 spans 13 residues. V lost 0 bases to trimming and J lost 6 bases, with 8 bases between them. Germline-derived CDR1 and CDR2 are SGHRS and YFSETQ. In DNA, the CDR3 is TGCGCCAGCAGCTTGGCGGTACCTGATACGCAGTATTTT. It codes for CASSLAVPDTQYF. Variable domain in full (rest from reference TRBV5-1 and TRBJ2-3): KAGVTQTPRYLIKTRGQQVTLSCSPISGHRSVSWYQQTPGQGLQFLFEYFSETQRNKGNFPGRFSGRQFSNSRSEMNVSTLELGDSALYLCASSLAVPDTQYFGPGTRLTVL.